The next 17 T cell receptor beta chains were all read from a single sample in a study of T cells in Graves' hyperthyroidism and ophthalmopathy. RNA transcripts were the template for amplifying TCR beta CDR3 regions. Carried out on the TCR CDR3, a first-round RT-PCR used the HTBI primer set. One entry per CDR3 protein results from TCRdb running MiXCR on the multiplex PCR reads. In the table there are roughly 380,000 distinct CDR3 sequences, roughly 12% of which are singletons. Sequencing was done on a sample of blood. These receptors came from a man aged 25 to 45 with Graves' hyperthyroidism that later progressed to Graves' ophthalmopathy.

This clonotype has ten or more counts. V usage is TRBV6-1 and J usage is TRBJ2-7; possibly TRBD1 for D (6 bases). V was cut by 1 base and J by 2 bases, with 12 bases left in between. The germline CDR1 and CDR2 sequences are MNHNS and SASEGT. CDR3 length: 15 amino acids. CDR3 amino acids: CASSEGQGRTYEQYF. CDR3 DNA: TGTGCCAGCAGTGAAGGGCAGGGGCGTACCTACGAGCAGTACTTC.

The chain uses TRBV4-2 and TRBJ1-5; weak D call: TRBD1 (6 bases). The length of the CDR3 is 16 residues. Germline loops: CDR1 LGHNA, CDR2 YNFKEQ. Deletions cut 0 bases from V and 4 bases from J, with 13 bases between. The CDR3 region is CASSQDRQGSNQPQHF. CDR3 in DNA: TGTGCCAGCAGCCAAGATCGGCAGGGGAGTAATCAGCCCCAGCATTTT.

The table lists this clonotype with many counts. The rearrangement uses TRBV18 and TRBJ2-2, with D unclear. Germline CDR1 KGHSH, CDR2 LQKENI. CDR3 length: 12 amino acids. Trimming removed 5 bases at V and 2 bases at J, with 3 bases between. The CDR3: CASSENTGELFF. Here the CDR3 DNA reads TGTGCCAGCTCAGAAAACACCGGGGAGCTGTTTTTT.

This clonotype was seen a handful of times. The chain employs TRBV5-1 and TRBJ1-4, with a weak D call TRBD1 (5 bases). This CDR3 spans 13 amino acids. Germline assignment: CDR1 SGHRS and CDR2 YFSETQ. With 0 bases removed from V and 8 bases from J, the gap between germline ends came to 8 bases. DNA of the CDR3: TGCGCCAGCAGCTTGGGGGGCACGGAAAAACTGTTTTTT. It yields the protein CASSLGGTEKLFF.

The chain carries TRBV4-1 and TRBJ2-3; D tentatively fits TRBD1 or TRBD2 (5 bases each). Germline V lookup: CDR1 MGHRA, CDR2 YSYEKL. The V and J ends lost 3 bases and 10 bases respectively, with 17 bases between them. This CDR3 comprises 14 residues. CDR3 nucleotides: TGCGCCAGCAGCCACCTCGGGACGGACGGTGCGCAGTATTTT. It codes for CASSHLGTDGAQYF.

This clonotype was counted many times. V is TRBV5-1 and J is TRBJ1-2; 7 bases agree with TRBD1. This CDR3 is 13 amino acids long. V lost 4 bases, J lost 7 bases, and 7 bases stayed unmatched. The germline V gene encodes CDR1 SGHRS and CDR2 YFSETQ. The CDR3 DNA reads TGCGCCAGCAGCGAACAGGGGCTGGGTGGCTACACCTTC. Translated, it gives CASSEQGLGGYTF.

This clonotype was detected only a few times. It may be a read error: a sequence one base away is much more abundant. The CDR3 does not end in the conserved phenylalanine or tryptophan, so this is likely a read error. The V gene is TRBV12-3 or TRBV12-4, the J gene TRBJ1-2, with unresolved D. V was clipped by 6 bases and J by 0 bases, with 14 bases between them. CDR3 length equals 15 residues. Here the CDR3 reads CASRKDGGTNYGYTL. CDR3 DNA sequence: TGTGCCAGCAGAAAGGACGGAGGAACTAACTATGGCTACACCCTC.

This clonotype was recorded at least ten times. The V gene is TRBV12-3 or TRBV12-4, the J gene TRBJ1-5; weak D call: TRBD1 (5 bases). V was trimmed by 6 bases and J by 6 bases, leaving 18 bases between them. The CDR3 contains 15 residues. The CDR3 DNA follows: TGTGCCAGCAGCCGGGCGCGGGGGGAGGGTCAGCCCCAGCATTTT. This translates into CASSRARGEGQPQHF.

V and J are TRBV28 and TRBJ1-3, with D possibly matching TRBD1 (6 bases). CDR1 and CDR2 (germline): MDHEN, SYDVKM. Deletions cut 6 bases from V and 8 bases from J, with 20 bases between. The CDR3 is 15 amino acids. The CDR3 sequence is CASSQDRPGVYTIYF. The CDR3 nucleotides read TGTGCCAGCAGCCAAGATCGGCCAGGGGTGTACACCATATATTTT.

The chain has TRBV10-3 and TRBJ1-2, with 8 bases matching TRBD1. Germline V gene lookup returns CDR1 ENHRY and CDR2 SYGVKD. The J segment lost 2 bases and the V segment lost 4 bases, leaving 9 bases of the junction unmatched. CDR3 length: 16 amino acids. CDR3 DNA: TGTGCCATCAGTGCCCCGACAGGGGCGATAAACTATGGCTACACCTTC. It encodes CAISAPTGAINYGYTF.

The gene calls are TRBV25-1 and TRBJ2-6; TRBD1 aligns across 12 bases. Germline-derived CDR1 and CDR2 are MGHDK and SYGVNS. The junction had 8 bases not matched to a gene; V was cut back by 4 bases and J by 4 bases. This CDR3 has 18 residues. This CDR3 is CASSGPGQGATGANVLTF. Written as DNA, the CDR3 is TGTGCCAGCAGTGGTCCGGGACAGGGGGCAACCGGGGCCAACGTCCTGACTTTC.

This clonotype came up many times. This chain's CDR3 is CSVESTGNTEAFF. The CDR3 region has the DNA TGCAGCGTTGAATCCACAGGTAACACTGAAGCTTTCTTT. The gene calls are TRBV29-1 and TRBJ1-1; possibly TRBD1 for D (5 bases). Trimming shortened V by 2 bases and J by 2 bases, and 9 bases separated the two germline ends. There are 13 residues in the CDR3. Germline assignment: CDR1 SQVTM and CDR2 ANQGSEA.

This clonotype was detected many times. This sequence joins TRBV11-3 and TRBJ2-1; 7 nucleotides line up with TRBD2. Germline V CDR1 and CDR2: SGHNT, YENEEA. This CDR3 contains 15 residues. V shed 5 bases and J 5 bases; nucleotides not matched to a gene: 9. The chain's CDR3 is CASSSSSGRHNEQFF. The CDR3 DNA is TGTGCCAGCAGCAGCTCTAGCGGCCGGCACAATGAGCAGTTCTTC.

This clonotype turned up a few times. This chain connects TRBV12-3 or TRBV12-4 to TRBJ2-1; 10 bases fit TRBD2. Trimming took 5 bases from V and 9 from J; bases not matched to a gene: 10. The CDR3 has 15 amino acids. The DNA of the CDR3 is TGTGCCAGCAGTGACCACGAGCGGGGGGGAATTGAGCAGTTCTTC. This gives the protein CASSDHERGGIEQFF.

This clonotype was seen ten or more times. The V gene is TRBV2, the J gene TRBJ1-1, with unresolved D. CDR1 and CDR2 (germline): SNHLY, FYNNEI. The CDR3 has 14 residues. Trimming shortened V by 7 bases and J by 4 bases, and 16 bases separated the two germline ends. Here the CDR3 reads CASNLGGYLTEAFF. The CDR3 nucleotides read TGTGCCAGCAATCTTGGTGGCTATCTCACTGAAGCTTTCTTT.

This chain joins TRBV29-1 and TRBJ1-2; possible D gene TRBD1, 5 bases. Trimming removed 3 bases from V and 4 bases from J, with 12 bases in between. Germline V CDR1 and CDR2: SQVTM, ANQGSEA. This CDR3 is built from 13 residues. The CDR3 reads CSVDGGTAYGYTF. The DNA for the CDR3 is TGCAGCGTTGATGGAGGGACGGCCTATGGCTACACCTTC.

This clonotype was seen at least ten times. This sequence joins TRBV27 and TRBJ2-7; 8 bases are shared with TRBD2. Germline CDR1 and CDR2: MNHEY and SMNVEV (reference sequence). The CDR3 spans 14 residues. With V trimmed by 4 bases and J by 1 base, 3 bases remained unmatched. The CDR3 coding sequence is TGTGCCAGCAGTTGGGCGGGGGGTTCCTACGAGCAGTACTTC. It is translated as CASSWAGGSYEQYF.